The 8 T cell receptor beta chains in this list originate from one sample, sequenced in a study of shared clonotypes between healthy human individuals. Clones were read by immunoSEQ multiplex PCR, and TCRdb kept only the in-frame ones, dropping some. The table records about 2,500,000 clones, more than 80% of them present only once. Sequenced: naive CD4+ T cells sorted from blood. Regarding subset: CD45RA+ positively selected. These receptors were collected from a man younger than 35 in good health.

In the case of this clone: The same CDR3 can be traced to other DNA sequences in this sample. The chain links TRBV30 to TRBJ1-5, with a possible D match to TRBD1 (6 bases). Looked up from germline, CDR1 is GTSNPN and CDR2 is SVGIG (reference sequence). V lost 0 bases to trimming and J lost 2 bases, with 8 bases between them. The CDR3 is made up of 14 amino acids. This CDR3 reads CAWSVQGGNQPQHF. Written as DNA, the CDR3 is TGTGCCTGGAGTGTACAGGGTGGCAATCAGCCCCAGCATTTT.

V and J are TRBV7-9 and TRBJ2-7, with TRBD2 matching 10 bases. This CDR3 region has 14 residues. Germline lookup yields CDR1 SEHNR and CDR2 FQNEAQ (reference sequence). V shed 5 bases, J shed 2 bases, and the junction held 3 bases outside the gene matches. CDR3 sequence reads: CASSEGLAAYEQYF. The CDR3, as DNA: TGTGCCAGCAGCGAAGGACTAGCGGCCTACGAGCAGTACTTC.

CDR3 sequence reads: CASSHLARVETQYF. The CDR3 coding sequence is TGTGCCAGCAGCCACCTAGCCCGGGTAGAGACCCAGTACTTC. The chain carries TRBV6-4 and TRBJ2-5, with D possibly TRBD2 on 5 matching bases. This CDR3 has 14 residues. V lost 6 bases to trimming and J lost 4 bases, with 15 bases between them. Germline V gene sequence: CDR1 MRHNA, CDR2 SNTAGT.

About this clone: Other DNA sequences in the sample encode the same CDR3. This chain connects TRBV7-9 to TRBJ1-2; D not resolved. This CDR3 is 12 amino acids long. The ends were cut back, 4 bases at V and 3 bases at J, with 6 bases in the middle. Germline V gene data show CDR1 as SEHNR and CDR2 as FQNEAQ (reference sequence). The CDR3 region is CASSSTDYGYTF. The CDR3 DNA reads TGTGCCAGCAGCTCAACAGACTATGGCTACACCTTC.

The rearrangement joins TRBV6-5 to TRBJ2-7, with a weak D call TRBD2 (6 bases). Trimming took off 2 bases at V and 3 bases at J, with 14 bases between the two ends. In germline, CDR1 is MNHEY, CDR2 SVGAGI. The CDR3 spans 15 residues. The CDR3 coding sequence is TGTGCCAGCAGTTACGGCCTAGCGAGTAGCTACGAGCAGTACTTC. As protein: CASSYGLASSYEQYF.

This clone has a handful of counts. V is TRBV7-2 and J is TRBJ1-2; D is unclear. CDR1 and CDR2 (germline): SGHTA, FQGNSA. The CDR3 is made up of 13 amino acids. Trimming took off 0 bases at V and 14 bases at J, with 16 bases between the two ends. Written as DNA, the CDR3 is TGTGCCAGCAGCTTAGCAACGGCCCAACCTGGGACCTTC. This codes for CASSLATAQPGTF.

The chain has TRBV28 and TRBJ1-3; D is ambiguous. Per the germline V gene, CDR1 is MDHEN and CDR2 is SYDVKM. V was clipped by 1 base and J by 4 bases, with 17 bases between them. The CDR3 spans 17 residues. CDR3 in amino acids: CASSLSLGKAAGNTIYF. CDR3 bases: TGTGCCAGCAGTTTATCCTTGGGTAAGGCAGCAGGAAACACCATATATTTT.

There are a few counts of this clone. Other DNA sequences from this sample encode an identical CDR3 as well. The chain carries TRBV7-2 and TRBJ1-2; D is ambiguous. Trimming stripped 1 base from V and 4 bases from J, with 4 bases between. Germline-derived CDR1 and CDR2 are SGHTA and FQGNSA. This CDR3 spans 12 amino acids. The CDR3 region has the DNA TGTGCCAGCAGCTTAGATGGCTATGGCTACACCTTC. It codes for CASSLDGYGYTF.